The rows below give T cell receptor beta chains drawn from one sample of a study of OX40 agonist ivuxolimab in advanced cancers. Repertoires were generated with immunoSEQ multiplex PCR, while TCRdb's copy carries only in-frame clones and drops some. Among some 74,000 clones, approximately 85% were seen once, and the ten largest hold 3.5% to 4.5%. Sequenced material: CD4+ or CD8+ T cells sorted from blood, taken in a trial of the OX40 agonist ivuxolimab. Every receptor here comes from an adult with an advanced solid tumor such as melanoma, head and neck, liver or kidney cancer. Both conserved end residues are part of each CDR3. The D gene is left open where the match is weak. Expanded clones get a size class; other rows say once, few or many, or leave the size out.

>-|TRBJ2-7|few|TRBV11-1
CASSSGGYEQYF
TGTGCCAGCAGCTCTGGCGGCTACGAGCAGTACTTC
>-|TRBJ2-5|-|TRBV7-9
CASSLAASGETQYF
TGTGCCAGCAGCTTAGCAGCTTCGGGCGAGACCCAGTACTTC
>-|TRBJ2-7|-|TRBV15
CATSRDGPLEQYF
TGTGCCACCAGCAGAGATGGACCACTCGAGCAGTACTTC
>TRBD2|TRBJ2-1|-|TRBV11-2
CASSLGLANEQFF
TGTGCCAGCAGCCTGGGACTAGCGAATGAGCAGTTCTTC
>-|TRBJ1-2|-|TRBV30
CAWSAQVGAPSGYTF
TGTGCCTGGAGCGCCCAGGTGGGGGCCCCCTCGGGCTACACCTTC
>-|TRBJ1-4|-|TRBV2
CASSEALPQGLSINEKLFF
TGTGCCAGCAGTGAAGCGCTTCCCCAGGGCCTCAGCATTAATGAAAAACTGTTTTTT
>-|TRBJ2-4|-|TRBV11-1
CASSSGAWRFGDIQYF
TGTGCCAGCAGCTCGGGTGCGTGGAGGTTTGGGGACATTCAGTACTTC
>TRBD2|TRBJ2-1|-|TRBV5-1
CASCVGGPLNEQFF
TGCGCCAGTTGCGTGGGAGGGCCGTTGAATGAGCAGTTCTTC
>-|TRBJ2-3|-|TRBV14
CASSQGLISGPLRSTDTQYF
TGTGCCAGCAGCCAAGGCCTCATAAGCGGACCCCTTAGGAGCACAGATACGCAGTATTTT
>TRBD2|TRBJ2-3|-|TRBV9
CASSPPSGRTDTQYF
TGTGCCAGCAGCCCCCCCAGCGGGAGGACAGATACGCAGTATTTT
>-|TRBJ2-3|-|TRBV11-2
CASSPGHAKYF
TGTGCCAGCAGCCCGGGGCACGCCAAGTATTTT
>TRBD2|TRBJ2-1|-|TRBV15
CATSRGLAGGTEQFF
TGTGCCACCAGCAGAGGACTAGCGGGAGGGACTGAGCAGTTCTTC
>TRBD1|TRBJ2-2|-|TRBV7-7
CASSLSLAGTGNTGELFF
TGTGCTAGCAGCTTAAGTTTGGCCGGGACAGGGAACACCGGGGAGCTGTTTTTT
>-|TRBJ2-1|-|TRBV9
CASSVEGGTNEQFF
TGTGCCAGCAGCGTAGAGGGGGGGACTAATGAGCAGTTCTTC
>-|TRBJ1-1|-|TRBV6-4
CASSEAGGRADTEAFF
TGTGCCAGCAGTGAAGCGGGGGGCAGGGCTGACACTGAAGCTTTCTTT
>TRBD1|TRBJ2-5|-|TRBV7-2
CASSLPGQGRETQYF
TGTGCCAGCAGCCTTCCGGGACAGGGACGAGAGACCCAGTACTTC
>-|TRBJ2-5|-|TRBV30
CAWRGRETQYF
TGTGCCTGGAGGGGTCGAGAGACCCAGTACTTC
>-|TRBJ2-3|-|TRBV5-1
CASSLTDSTDTQYF
TGCGCCAGCAGCCTAACGGACTCCACAGATACGCAGTATTTT
>TRBD2|TRBJ2-1|-|TRBV6-1
CASSRLAGVYNEQFF
TGTGCCAGCAGCCGACTAGCGGGAGTGTACAATGAGCAGTTCTTC
>-|TRBJ2-4|-|TRBV5-1
CASSRGLGAGNIQYF
TGCGCCAGCAGCCGGGGACTGGGCGCGGGGAACATTCAGTACTTC
>-|TRBJ2-6|once|TRBV2
CASPSRAGANVLTF
TGTGCCAGCCCCAGTAGGGCTGGGGCCAACGTCCTGACTTTC
>-|TRBJ1-1|-|TRBV6-1
CASSEETGRGPQNTEAFF
TGTGCCAGCAGTGAAGAAACAGGGCGGGGGCCTCAGAACACTGAAGCTTTCTTT
>TRBD2|TRBJ2-1|-|TRBV30
CAWSAPSGLAAWNEQFF
TGTGCCTGGAGTGCCCCCTCCGGACTAGCCGCGTGGAATGAGCAGTTCTTC
>-|TRBJ2-2|-|TRBV7-6
CASSRAGNTGELFF
TGTGCCAGCAGCAGAGCGGGGAACACCGGGGAGCTGTTTTTT
>-|TRBJ2-5|once|TRBV6-5
CASSLSRQSTKYF
TGTGCCAGCAGCCTCTCGCGACAGTCTACAAAGTACTTC
>TRBD2|TRBJ2-7|-|TRBV2
CASSEASGGYEQYF
TGTGCCAGCAGTGAGGCTAGCGGGGGGTACGAGCAGTACTTC
>-|TRBJ1-1|-|TRBV5-6
CASSLSTGWTEAFF
TGTGCCAGCAGCTTAAGTACAGGTTGGACTGAAGCTTTCTTT
>-|TRBJ1-5|once|TRBV6-1
CASSEEEQEPQPQHF
TGTGCCAGCAGTGAAGAGGAGCAGGAGCCCCAGCCCCAGCATTTT
>-|TRBJ2-1|-|TRBV11-2
CASSSEGEGEQFF
TGTGCCAGCAGCTCCGAGGGCGAGGGTGAGCAGTTCTTC
>TRBD1|TRBJ2-7|once|TRBV7-9
CASSRQDRGYEQYF
TGTGCCAGCAGCCGTCAGGACAGGGGCTACGAGCAGTACTTC
>-|TRBJ2-7|few|TRBV6-1
CASSIRSRAMREQYF
TGTGCCAGCAGTATACGCTCCCGGGCAATGAGGGAGCAGTACTTC
>-|TRBJ1-5|-|TRBV7-2
CASSVNLANQPQHF
TGTGCCAGCAGCGTAAATTTGGCCAATCAGCCCCAGCATTTT
>TRBD2|TRBJ2-3|-|TRBV19
CASSPGTSGTDTQYF
TGTGCCAGTAGCCCAGGGACTAGCGGCACAGATACGCAGTATTTT
>TRBD2|TRBJ2-5|-|TRBV9
CASSAGLAGVGETQYF
TGTGCCAGCAGCGCCGGACTAGCGGGAGTGGGGGAGACCCAGTACTTC
>TRBD1|TRBJ2-7|-|TRBV30
CAWSPGTGVNEQYF
TGTGCCTGGAGTCCCGGGACAGGGGTCAACGAGCAGTACTTC
>TRBD2|TRBJ2-3|-|TRBV10-1
CASSTWTSGSTDTQYF
TGCGCCAGCAGTACATGGACTAGCGGTAGCACAGATACGCAGTATTTT
>-|TRBJ1-6|-|TRBV30
CAWSEQENSPLHF
TGTGCCTGGAGTGAACAGGAAAATTCACCCCTCCACTTT
>-|TRBJ2-1|-|TRBV12-5
CASGLSSIHEQFF
TGTGCTAGTGGTTTATCCTCCATCCATGAGCAGTTCTTC
>-|TRBJ2-3|-|TRBV28
CASSFNFGGTDTQYF
TGTGCCAGCAGTTTCAACTTTGGGGGCACAGATACGCAGTATTTT
>TRBD1|TRBJ1-5|-|TRBV19
CASSKRTGSNSNQPQHF
TGTGCCAGTAGTAAGCGGACAGGGAGTAATAGCAATCAGCCCCAGCATTTT
>-|TRBJ2-5|-|TRBV9
CASSVDPDGETQYF
TGTGCCAGCAGCGTAGACCCAGATGGGGAGACCCAGTACTTC
>TRBD2|TRBJ2-7|-|TRBV5-4
CASSLESRTSGILEQYF
TGTGCCAGCAGCTTGGAGTCCCGGACTAGCGGGATTTTGGAGCAGTACTTC
>-|TRBJ1-1|-|TRBV5-6
CASSFIKNTEAFF
TGTGCCAGCAGCTTTATCAAGAACACTGAAGCTTTCTTT
>-|TRBJ2-7|once|TRBV27
CASSPPWGAAVNEQYF
TGTGCCAGCAGCCCCCCCTGGGGGGCGGCGGTCAACGAGCAGTACTTC
>-|TRBJ2-1|once|TRBV19
CASSIGVNEQFF
TGTGCCAGTAGTATTGGGGTTAATGAGCAGTTCTTC
>-|TRBJ1-3|-|TRBV2
CASSEGNTIYF
TGTGCCAGCAGTGAAGGAAACACCATATATTTT
>TRBD1|TRBJ2-7|-|TRBV11-1
CASSLGTGGDEQYF
TGTGCCAGCAGCTTAGGGACAGGGGGCGACGAGCAGTACTTC
>-|TRBJ2-1|once|TRBV21-1
CASSKVRSFRTTGLTYNEQFF
TGTGCCAGCAGCAAAGTGCGATCGTTCAGAACCACAGGGCTTACCTACAATGAGCAGTTCTTC
>-|TRBJ1-2|-|TRBV25-1
CASSESGAPDYGYTF
TGTGCCAGCAGTGAATCGGGGGCGCCGGACTATGGCTACACCTTC
>TRBD2|TRBJ2-3|once|TRBV13
CASSFGGRASDTQYF
TGTGCCAGCAGCTTTGGCGGGAGGGCATCAGATACGCAGTATTTT
>TRBD2|TRBJ2-1|once|TRBV12-5
CASGVTSGIKRFF
TGTGCTAGTGGAGTGACTAGCGGGATAAAGCGGTTCTTC
>TRBD2|TRBJ2-5|-|TRBV6-1
CASSGTRQETQYF
TGTGCCAGCAGCGGGACTAGACAAGAGACCCAGTACTTC
>-|TRBJ2-7|-|TRBV28
CASGVHSTGEQYF
TGTGCCAGCGGCGTCCACAGCACGGGGGAGCAGTACTTC
>TRBD1|TRBJ1-2|-|TRBV5-1
CASSLGQGDYGYTF
TGCGCCAGCAGCTTGGGACAGGGCGACTATGGCTACACCTTC
>TRBD1|TRBJ2-7|-|TRBV28
CASRDPGQRHEQYF
TGTGCCAGCAGGGATCCGGGACAGCGGCACGAGCAGTACTTC
>-|TRBJ2-3|-|TRBV4-1
CASSQVAQQTDTQYF
TGCGCCAGCAGCCAAGTGGCGCAGCAGACAGATACGCAGTATTTT
>-|TRBJ2-3|-|TRBV6-1
CASSESRVNTDTQYF
TGTGCCAGCAGTGAATCTCGTGTGAACACAGATACGCAGTATTTT
>-|TRBJ2-3|-|TRBV20-1
CSQLEDGTQYF
TGCAGTCAATTAGAGGATGGTACGCAGTATTTT
>TRBD1|TRBJ2-7|-|TRBV30
CACLGTAQTYEQYF
TGTGCCTGCCTAGGGACAGCCCAAACCTACGAGCAGTACTTC